This T cell receptor (beta chain) was sequenced during a study of CXCR3-negative and CXCR3-positive naive CD8 T cells. General observations from the study: CXCR3-expressing naive cells carried TRB CDR3s more hydrophobic than those of CXCR3-negative naive cells.

cDNA libraries for TRB were generated by 5' RACE incorporating UMI labels. Reanalyzing the 5' RACE reads, TCRdb keeps one entry per CDR3 protein, without DNA. This sample's clone table lists 60,000 to 65,000 distinct CDR3 sequences. Details on this clonotype: The antigen remains unidentified.

This CDR3 has 13 amino acids. Germline CDR1 reads MNHEY; CDR2 reads SMNVEV (reference sequence). The sequence derives from a human donor in good health. Some clones in this sample may be carry-over from other donors' samples. Input material: naive CXCR3+ CD8+ T cells from blood. The subset was: CD45RO-CCR7+CD27+CD95- naive CD8+ T cells expressing CXCR3 (TNR3+). The J gene is TRBJ1-2, the V gene TRBV27; no DNA is available, so the TRBD1 call from TCRdb remains unchecked. CDR3 residues: CASSPGRSYGYTF.